Given below is one T cell receptor (beta chain) in context. This CDR3 is also generated by other DNA sequences in the sample. The data were produced by immunoSEQ multiplex PCR, yet TCRdb's version contains in-frame clones alone and is incomplete. This repertoire shows about 480,000 clones, 88% found once; its top ten account for around an eighth. The V and J ends lost 4 bases and 7 bases, in that order; junction bases with no gene match: 1. The CDR3 is 15 residues long. Per the germline V gene, CDR1 is MNHEY and CDR2 is SVGAGI. The data belong to a study of blood T cell repertoires in COVID-19. Study-wide background: The cDNA or gDNA used as material had been derived from T cells, B-cell-depleted T cells, or PBMCs.

This chain uses TRBV6-5 with TRBJ2-1, with 16 bases matching TRBD2. What was sequenced was peripheral blood. This clonotype was sampled from a woman aged 45 to 65 with COVID-19, enrolled during active disease. The chain's CDR3 is CASSLGLAGGNEQFF. The CDR3 DNA reads TGTGCCAGCAGTTTGGGACTAGCGGGGGGGAATGAGCAGTTCTTC.